This T cell receptor beta chain derives from a study of graft-versus-host responses after intestinal transplantation. Study overall: Following induction with anti-thymocyte globulin, all recipients were given tacrolimus and steroids for two to three years. Study-wide results and limits: Peak circulating GvH clone levels tracked with early post-transplant HvG declines. Investigators detected GvH clones in recipient marrow, with some emerging earlier in ileum or blood.

Details on this clone: The antigen remains unidentified.

Germline CDR1 is ENHRY and CDR2 is SYGVKD. CDR3 length: 15 residues. J gave up 0 bases and V 7 bases, and 7 bases lay outside the gene matches. Sequencing was performed with immunoSEQ multiplex PCR; in TCRdb, only in-frame clones are kept and a portion is missing. The sample lists 100,000 to 110,000 clones; about 90% were seen once. The J gene is TRBJ1-2, the V gene TRBV10-3; 8 positions match TRBD1. This clonotype originated in a human donor who was the organ donor for an intestinal transplant. The sequenced sample was unstimulated CD4+ T cells sorted from spleen or lymph node cells, obtained before transplant. CDR3 DNA sequence: TGTGCCATCAAAGGACAGGGTTTCCCTAACTATGGCTACACCTTC. As protein: CAIKGQGFPNYGYTF.